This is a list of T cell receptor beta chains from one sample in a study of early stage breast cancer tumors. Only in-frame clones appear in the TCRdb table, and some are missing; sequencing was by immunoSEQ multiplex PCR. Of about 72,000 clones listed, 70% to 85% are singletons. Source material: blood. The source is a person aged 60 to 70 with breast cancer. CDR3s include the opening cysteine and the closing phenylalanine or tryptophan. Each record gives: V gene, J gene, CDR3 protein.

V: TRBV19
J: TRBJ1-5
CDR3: CASSGDSNQPQHF

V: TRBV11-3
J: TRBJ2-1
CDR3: CASSLGGTSRQFF

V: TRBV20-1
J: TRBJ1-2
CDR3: CSASRGYTF

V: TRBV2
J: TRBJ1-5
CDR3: CASSVEDPSNQPQHF

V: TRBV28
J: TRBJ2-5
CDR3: CASSSRLAGGQETQYF

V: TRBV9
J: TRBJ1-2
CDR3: CASSRDGTNYGYTF

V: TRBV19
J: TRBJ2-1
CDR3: CASSRERTDRFF

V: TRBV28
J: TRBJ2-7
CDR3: CASSLRRENSYEQYF

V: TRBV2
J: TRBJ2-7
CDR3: CASSGQGYEQYF

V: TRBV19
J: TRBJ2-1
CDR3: CASSIAAGADNEQFF

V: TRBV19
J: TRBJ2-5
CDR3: CASSTLADQQTQYF

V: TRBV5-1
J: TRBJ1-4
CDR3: CASSSRTGESEKLFF

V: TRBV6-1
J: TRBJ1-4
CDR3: CASSVSINEKLFF

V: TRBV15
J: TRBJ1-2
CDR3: CATSRAGTHYGYTF

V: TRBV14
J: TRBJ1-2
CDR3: CASSQGRWGGGYGYTF

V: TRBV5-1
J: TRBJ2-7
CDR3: CASSGGAYEQYF

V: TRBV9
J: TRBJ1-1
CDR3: CASSVGAGRVDEAFF

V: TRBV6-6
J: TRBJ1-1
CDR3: CASSYGTLNTEAFF

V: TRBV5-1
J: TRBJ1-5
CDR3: CASSLGGSNQPQHF

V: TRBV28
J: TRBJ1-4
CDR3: CASSPSFLSTGDEKLFF

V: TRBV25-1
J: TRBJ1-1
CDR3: CASSGAGARNTEAFF

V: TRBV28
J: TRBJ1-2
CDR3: CASRQGDLGGYTF

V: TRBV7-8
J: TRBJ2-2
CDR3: CASSPPGRDAGELFF

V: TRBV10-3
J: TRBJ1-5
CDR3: CAISGAEGQPQHF

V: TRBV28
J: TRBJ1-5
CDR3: CASSFQAGAGNQPQHF

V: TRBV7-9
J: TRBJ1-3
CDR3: CASSPNQPGASGNTIYF

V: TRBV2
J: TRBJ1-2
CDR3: CASRGSGTETYGYTF

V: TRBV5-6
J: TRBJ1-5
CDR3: CASSFSVGPNQPQHF